The 23 T cell receptor beta chains below come from one sample, sequenced in a study of T cells expressing NK-cell markers. TCRdb re-called the 5' RACE reads and shows each CDR3 protein once, DNA omitted. The sample totals over 150,000 distinct CDR3 sequences. The sequenced sample consisted of blood T cells: a sorted CD56 or NKG2C T cell subset, CD4+ or CD8+ T cells, or bulk PBMC T cells (not recorded which). The receptors originated from a man aged 18-75 years in good health.

The chain is built from TRBV18 and TRBJ2-3; TCRdb returns TRBD1, unconfirmable since there is no DNA. This CDR3 is 15 amino acids long. Germline V gives CDR1 KGHSH, CDR2 LQKENI. The CDR3 reads CASSPPGGLADTQYF.

The genes are TRBV11-2 and TRBJ2-5. In germline, CDR1 is SGHAT, CDR2 FQNNGV. The CDR3 runs 15 residues. This CDR3 is CASSLLAKAQETQYF.

The chain employs TRBV13 and TRBJ2-5; TCRdb reports TRBD1, a call that lacks DNA to check it against. The CDR3 extends over 14 amino acids. Germline V gene sequence: CDR1 PRHDT, CDR2 FYEKMQ (reference sequence). This CDR3 reads CASSPTGARETQYF.

This rearrangement joins TRBV19 to TRBJ2-2. Germline-derived CDR1 and CDR2 are LNHDA and SQIVND (reference sequence). This CDR3 contains 14 residues. The CDR3 loop is CASSVQSPTGELFF. The full variable domain, completed using reference TRBV19 and TRBJ2-2, is DGGITQSPKYLFRKEGQNVTLSCEQNLNHDAMYWYRQDPGQGLRLIYYSQIVNDFQKGDIAEGYSVSREKKESFPLTVTSAQKNPTAFYLCASSVQSPTGELFFGEGSRLTVL.

The rearrangement joins TRBV14 to TRBJ2-1; TCRdb designates TRBD2, a call that cannot be tested without DNA. Per germline, CDR1 SGHDN and CDR2 FVKESK. This CDR3 has 17 residues. This chain's CDR3 is CASASSWTLHSYNEQFF.

The rearrangement uses TRBV6-2 or TRBV6-3 and TRBJ2-5; the TCRdb call, TRBD2, lacks DNA for checking. This CDR3 is built from 14 residues. Germline values: CDR1 MNHEY, CDR2 SVGEGT. The CDR3 loop is CASTLAGGQETQYF.

The CDR3 sequence is CASGSYGREAFF. This chain links TRBV12-3 or TRBV12-4 with TRBJ1-1. The CDR3 spans 12 residues.

The chain links TRBV7-9 to TRBJ2-5; with no DNA, the TCRdb D assignment of TRBD1 cannot be verified. This CDR3 comprises 15 residues. Germline CDR1 SEHNR, CDR2 FQNEAQ (reference sequence). The CDR3 sequence: CASSPLNRGGETQYF.

The V and J genes are TRBV7-8 and TRBJ2-5; TCRdb calls TRBD1, which cannot be checked without DNA. CDR3 length: 17 amino acids. The germline V gene has CDR1 SGHVS and CDR2 FQNEAQ. The CDR3 reads CASSPRQGLEETVRQYF.

The CDR3 loop is CASSAVDREETQYF. V and J are TRBV5-6 and TRBJ2-5; the TRBD1 assignment by TCRdb is unverifiable without DNA. The CDR3 is 14 residues long. Germline-derived CDR1 and CDR2 are SGHDT and YYEEEE.

The chain combines TRBV3-1 with TRBJ2-3; TCRdb picks TRBD2, but there is no DNA to check that call. CDR1 and CDR2 (germline): LGHDT, YNNKEL (reference sequence). This CDR3 spans 17 amino acids. The CDR3 loop reads CASSQLVAGGPGDTQYF.

The chain couples TRBV24-1 to TRBJ2-1; TCRdb's D gene call, TRBD1, goes unchecked for lack of DNA. CDR3 size: 13 residues. CDR1 is KGHDR, CDR2 SFDVKD, per germline. The CDR3 spells CATMDRFHNEQFF.

The genes are TRBV7-9 and TRBJ2-7; absent DNA, TCRdb's TRBD1 call cannot be checked. CDR3 length: 15 amino acids. Germline V gene lookup returns CDR1 SEHNR and CDR2 FQNEAQ (reference sequence). The CDR3 here is CASSLFPGPDYEQYF.

The chain is built from TRBV11-2 and TRBJ1-2. From germline, CDR1 is SGHAT and CDR2 FQNNGV. CDR3 length: 16 amino acids. CDR3 sequence reads: CASSLVPGGTNYGYTF.

This chain joins TRBV4-2 and TRBJ1-1. CDR1 and CDR2 (germline): LGHNA, YNFKEQ. The CDR3 runs 14 residues. CDR3: CASSRVRETTEAFF.

The genes are TRBV12-3 or TRBV12-4 and TRBJ2-2; TCRdb names TRBD1, which stays unverified in the absence of DNA. This CDR3 spans 19 amino acids. The CDR3 protein is CASSFDLAERSAGTGELFF.

V usage is TRBV29-1 and J usage is TRBJ2-3; TCRdb indicates TRBD2, and absent DNA this call remains unverified. The CDR3 is 15 amino acids. In germline, CDR1 is SQVTM, CDR2 ANQGSEA. This CDR3 is CSVEDVGVLADTQYF.

V gene TRBV29-1 combines with J gene TRBJ2-1; the D call from TCRdb, TRBD1, cannot be confirmed without DNA. The CDR3 has 14 residues. Germline V gene sequence: CDR1 SQVTM, CDR2 ANQGSEA. The CDR3 region is CSVEEGQAYNEQFF.

V usage is TRBV13 and J usage is TRBJ2-1. There are 12 residues in the CDR3. Germline V lookup: CDR1 PRHDT, CDR2 FYEKMQ (reference sequence). The CDR3 here is CASSPRRDEQFF.

The V call is TRBV12-3 or TRBV12-4, the J call TRBJ2-2; TCRdb selects TRBD1, and the lack of DNA leaves this call unchecked. This CDR3 comprises 16 residues. CDR3 sequence reads: CASSLSPPYNTGELFF.

The chain has TRBV27 and TRBJ1-2; TCRdb selects TRBD1, and the lack of DNA leaves this call unchecked. This CDR3 is 16 amino acids long. Germline CDR1 reads MNHEY; CDR2 reads SMNVEV (reference sequence). CDR3: CASSSVTGTGNYGYTF.

The rearrangement links TRBV28 to TRBJ1-5. CDR3 size: 14 residues. Germline CDR1 MDHEN, CDR2 SYDVKM. The CDR3 protein is CASSFEREDQPQHF.

This chain uses TRBV25-1 with TRBJ1-2. CDR1 is MGHDK and CDR2 is SYGVNS in the germline V gene. This CDR3 spans 13 amino acids. CDR3 residues: CASSAVANYGYTF.